The 9 T cell receptor beta chains given below trace back to one sample, sequenced in a study of PD-1 blockade in classical Hodgkin lymphoma. Method: immunoSEQ multiplex PCR; TCRdb's copy keeps in-frame clones and lacks some. The sample has about 24,000 clones, around 70% seen once. The time point is: cycle 4 day 1 (C4D1), after less than seven weeks of nivolumab. Autologous stem cell transplantation was followed by relapse in every patient, and brentuximab vedotin exposure varied. The input for sequencing was peripheral blood mononuclear cells (PBMCs), taken before the fourth cycle of nivolumab. The receptors derive from a human donor with classical Hodgkin lymphoma.

The chain is built from TRBV14 and TRBJ1-6; tentative D call: TRBD1 (5 bases). This CDR3 is built from 18 residues. Trimming removed 2 bases from V and 3 bases from J, with 17 bases in between. The germline V gene encodes CDR1 SGHDN and CDR2 FVKESK. The CDR3: CASSQHRDRLVYNSPLHF. The CDR3 region has the DNA TGTGCCAGCAGCCAACACCGGGACCGCCTTGTCTATAATTCACCCCTCCACTTT.

The chain recombines TRBV7-9 with TRBJ1-1; no firm D call. Looked up from germline, CDR1 is SEHNR and CDR2 is FQNEAQ (reference sequence). V lost 6 bases, J lost 1 base, and 3 bases lay in between. The CDR3 is made up of 11 amino acids. The CDR3 sequence: CASRQNTEAFF. As DNA, the CDR3 is TGTGCCAGCAGGCAGAACACTGAAGCTTTCTTT.

The gene calls are TRBV19 and TRBJ1-1; no reliable D call. Trimming stripped 2 bases from V and 4 bases from J, with 11 bases between. The CDR3 covers 14 residues. Germline CDR1 LNHDA, CDR2 SQIVND (reference sequence). CDR3 DNA: TGTGCCAGTAGTATAACGGGTAGCGGCACTGAAGCTTTCTTT. Its translation: CASSITGSGTEAFF.

This clone was observed a handful of times. The V gene is TRBV9, the J gene TRBJ2-1, with 14 bases matching TRBD2. The CDR3 has 16 residues. With V trimmed by 4 bases and J by 10 bases, 10 bases remained unmatched. CDR1 is SGDLS, CDR2 YYNGEE, per germline. The CDR3 spells CASSPGLAGGRKEQFF. The CDR3 DNA reads TGTGCCAGCAGCCCCGGACTAGCGGGGGGCCGAAAGGAGCAGTTCTTC.

The rearrangement links TRBV7-9 to TRBJ1-1, with a tentative D call TRBD1 (5 bases). V lost 5 bases, J lost 0 bases, and 13 bases lay in between. Germline V gene sequence: CDR1 SEHNR, CDR2 FQNEAQ (reference sequence). The CDR3 has 15 residues. CDR3 sequence reads: CASSPGQMMNTEAFF. CDR3 in DNA: TGTGCCAGCAGCCCCGGACAAATGATGAACACTGAAGCTTTCTTT. The entire variable domain, with the rest obtained from reference TRBV7-9 and TRBJ1-1, is as follows: DTGVSQNPRHKITKRGQNVTFRCDPISEHNRLYWYRQTLGQGPEFLTYFQNEAQLEKSRLLSDRFSAERPKGSFSTLEIQRTEQGDSAMYLCASSPGQMMNTEAFFGQGTRLTVV.

This chain links TRBV7-2 with TRBJ2-1; 13 nucleotides agree with TRBD2. Trimming removed 1 base from V and 5 bases from J; junction bases left unmatched: 2. The CDR3 is 16 amino acids. CDR1 SGHTA and CDR2 FQGNSA come from the germline V gene. In DNA, the CDR3 is TGTGCCAGCAGCTTAGTTGGGACTAGCGGGGACAATGAGCAGTTCTTC. As protein: CASSLVGTSGDNEQFF.

V gene TRBV7-2 combines with J gene TRBJ2-1; 9 bases line up with TRBD2. V shed 4 bases, J shed 1 base, and the junction held 2 bases outside the gene matches. The CDR3 sequence is 15 residues long. Germline V gene lookup returns CDR1 SGHTA and CDR2 FQGNSA. The CDR3 region has the DNA TGTGCCAGCAGCTCGACTAGCGGTTCCTACAATGAGCAGTTCTTC. Encoded protein: CASSSTSGSYNEQFF. Full variable domain (missing parts from reference TRBV7-2 and TRBJ2-1): GAGVSQSPSNKVTEKGKDVELRCDPISGHTALYWYRQSLGQGLEFLIYFQGNSAPDKSGLPSDRFSAERTGGSVSTLTIQRTQQEDSAVYLCASSSTSGSYNEQFFGPGTRLTVL.

The DNA of the CDR3 is TGCGCCAGCAGCCAAGGGGTCCTCCTGCAGCCCCAGCATTTT. Residues: CASSQGVLLQPQHF. The genes are TRBV4-1 and TRBJ1-5; D unresolved. CDR3 length: 14 residues. V lost 1 base, J lost 7 bases, and 11 bases lay in between. Germline V gene sequence: CDR1 MGHRA, CDR2 YSYEKL.

The rearrangement links TRBV18 to TRBJ1-5; D not certain. Trimming stripped 3 bases from V and 2 bases from J, with 8 bases between. Looked up from germline, CDR1 is KGHSH and CDR2 is LQKENI. The CDR3 loop spans 14 amino acids. The CDR3 reads CASSPGRGNQPQHF. The CDR3 DNA sequence: TGTGCCAGCTCACCTGGACGAGGCAATCAGCCCCAGCATTTT.